This T cell receptor (beta chain) was captured by sequencing in a study of T cell repertoires in cytomegalovirus infection. A single record per CDR3 protein comes from TCRdb applying MiXCR to the reads. Among about 490,000 distinct CDR3 sequences listed, over 9% were seen once. This clonotype was seen at least ten times. This receptor was identified in a human donor in good health (CMV status not recorded). Some clones in this sample may be carry-over from other donors' samples. Sequencing input: PBMCs.

This CDR3 reads CASSLEAGNTEAFF. The CDR3 coding sequence is TGTGCCAGCAGCTTAGAGGCCGGGAACACTGAAGCTTTCTTT. The V gene is TRBV7-9, the J gene TRBJ1-1; D not resolved. With 1 base removed from V and 1 base from J, the gap between germline ends came to 7 bases. The CDR3 length is 14 residues. Germline V gene data show CDR1 as SEHNR and CDR2 as FQNEAQ (reference sequence).